This T cell receptor (beta chain) is from a study of control samples from healthy donors and cancer patients. Per germline, CDR1 SGHNT and CDR2 YYREEE (reference sequence). The CDR3 extends over 15 amino acids. The V end was cut by 2 bases, the J end by 0 bases, with 10 bases between. Produced via immunoSEQ multiplex PCR; TCRdb's table is partial and in-frame only. The sample contains some 220,000 clones, 90% to 95% of which appear only once. The sample comprised blood. The chain employs TRBV5-4 and TRBJ2-3, with D possibly TRBD2 on 7 matching bases. The TCR was taken from a man aged 50-59 years in good health. The CDR3 nucleotides are TGTGCCAGCAGCTTAGGGGGGGCCAGCACAGATACGCAGTATTTT. As protein: CASSLGGASTDTQYF.